These 12 T cell receptor beta chains originate from one sample sequenced in a study of CD4 T cells in relation to SARS-CoV-2 and coronaviruses. No cognate antigen is known for these TCRs. Sequencing was performed with immunoSEQ multiplex PCR; in TCRdb, only in-frame clones are kept and a portion is missing. The table records 30,000 to 45,000 clones, more than 65% of them present only once. Sequenced sample: memory CD4+ T cells from PBMCs, cultured in vitro. All receptors derive from an adult with COVID-19.

This clone is termed large. V is TRBV28 and J is TRBJ2-3, with 10 nucleotides matching TRBD2. The CDR3 consists of 16 residues. The germline V gene has CDR1 MDHEN and CDR2 SYDVKM. J gave up 3 bases and V 5 bases, and 8 bases lay outside the gene matches. The CDR3 nucleotides read TGTGCCAGCAGTCCAATACGACTAGCGGGTACAGATACGCAGTATTTT. It codes for CASSPIRLAGTDTQYF.

This clone was counted only a few times. J is TRBJ1-1 and V is TRBV7-8; the D gene is possibly TRBD1 (5 bases). Looked up from germline, CDR1 is SGHVS and CDR2 is FQNEAQ. The CDR3 covers 15 residues. The germline V and J ends were trimmed by 1 base and 1 base, with 10 bases remaining between them. The CDR3 here is CASSLVRGGNTEAFF. CDR3 bases: TGTGCCAGCAGCTTAGTTCGGGGGGGGAACACTGAAGCTTTCTTT.

The chain recombines TRBV28 with TRBJ2-3, with a possible D match to TRBD1 (5 bases). The CDR3 covers 14 residues. Per the germline V gene, CDR1 is MDHEN and CDR2 is SYDVKM. Trimming shortened V by 7 bases and J by 2 bases, and 13 bases separated the two germline ends. For the CDR3, the DNA is TGTGCCAGCAACGACAGATCCTACACAGATACGCAGTATTTT. Translation: CASNDRSYTDTQYF. The full variable domain, completed using reference TRBV28 and TRBJ2-3, is DVKVTQSSRYLVKRTGEKVFLECVQDMDHENMFWYRQDPGLGLRLIYFSYDVKMKEKGDIPEGYSVSREKKERFSLILESASTNQTSMYLCASNDRSYTDTQYFGPGTRLTVL.

The chain combines TRBV3-1 (or the pseudogene TRBV3-2) with TRBJ2-3; D ambiguous. CDR3 length: 12 amino acids. The V and J ends lost 2 bases and 2 bases respectively, with 2 bases between them. Germline V gene sequence: CDR1 LGHDT, CDR2 YNNKEL (reference sequence). CDR3 sequence: CASSQYTDTQYF. CDR3 sequence (DNA): TGTGCCAGCAGCCAATACACAGATACGCAGTATTTT.

This clone was seen a handful of times. The chain is built from TRBV5-4 and TRBJ2-7; weak D call: TRBD2 (6 bases). With 3 bases removed from V and 7 bases from J, the gap between germline ends came to 20 bases. The V gene's germline CDR1 is SGHNT and CDR2 YYREEE (reference sequence). The CDR3 is made up of 15 amino acids. The CDR3 protein is CASSSRLGVSLEQYF. CDR3 in DNA: TGTGCCAGCAGCTCGAGACTAGGGGTCTCCCTAGAGCAGTACTTC.

This clone was observed a handful of times. V is TRBV24-1 and J is TRBJ2-1; 11 bases agree with TRBD2. V dropped 5 bases and J dropped 0; count of bases not matched to a gene: 5. Germline-derived CDR1 and CDR2 are KGHDR and SFDVKD. The CDR3 sequence is 17 residues long. The CDR3 DNA follows: TGTGCCACCAGTGCCCAGACTAGCGGGGTCTCCTACAATGAGCAGTTCTTC. Residues: CATSAQTSGVSYNEQFF.

This chain connects TRBV27 to TRBJ2-1; a possible D gene is TRBD2 (6 bases). V shed 1 base and J shed 4 bases, with 11 bases lying between them. The V gene's germline CDR1 is MNHEY and CDR2 SMNVEV (reference sequence). The CDR3 sequence is 15 residues long. The CDR3 loop is CASSLWLASYNEQFF. The CDR3 region has the DNA TGTGCCAGCAGTTTATGGCTAGCGTCTTACAATGAGCAGTTCTTC.

The gene calls are TRBV9 and TRBJ2-1; TRBD1 matches at 8 bases. V lost 3 bases and J lost 4; bases outside the gene matches: 6. CDR3 length equals 15 residues. Germline CDR1 is SGDLS and CDR2 is YYNGEE. CDR3 sequence: CASSAGQGPYNEQFF. The CDR3 nucleotides read TGTGCCAGCAGCGCAGGACAGGGTCCTTACAATGAGCAGTTCTTC.

This clone was detected only once. This chain uses TRBV5-3 with TRBJ1-1; D is unresolved. TRBV5-3 is treated as an ORF (open reading frame) with a function not yet certain. Trimming stripped 8 bases from V and 1 base from J, with 9 bases between. The CDR3 contains 12 residues. CDR3 nucleotide sequence: TGTGCCAGGACTCTCAGGAACACTGAAGCTTTCTTT. Amino acid sequence: CARTLRNTEAFF.

This clone was recorded a few times. The chain links TRBV30 to TRBJ1-1; D is undetermined. This CDR3 is 10 amino acids long. Germline CDR1 reads GTSNPN; CDR2 reads SVGIG (reference sequence). The V end lost 7 bases, the J end lost 5 bases, and 8 bases lay between the germline ends. Here the CDR3 reads CASKQTEAFF. The CDR3 DNA sequence: TGTGCCTCGAAACAGACTGAAGCTTTCTTT.

The V call is TRBV25-1, the J call TRBJ2-5; D might be TRBD2 (5 bases). The germline V gene has CDR1 MGHDK and CDR2 SYGVNS. Trimming took 5 bases from V and 10 from J, leaving 23 bases between them. There are 15 residues in the CDR3. The CDR3 DNA reads TGTGCCAGCAGTTTCCAGGACCGACGACAAGAGGGCCAGTACTTC. Translation gives CASSFQDRRQEGQYF.

The chain carries TRBV6-6 and TRBJ2-2, with 11 bases identical to TRBD1. This CDR3 is built from 15 residues. Germline V gene lookup returns CDR1 MNHNY and CDR2 SVGAGI (reference sequence). Trimming took 5 bases from V and 4 from J; bases not matched to a gene: 3. The CDR3 reads CASSRGTGGTGELFF. CDR3 in DNA: TGTGCCAGCAGTCGCGGGACAGGGGGCACCGGGGAGCTGTTTTTT.